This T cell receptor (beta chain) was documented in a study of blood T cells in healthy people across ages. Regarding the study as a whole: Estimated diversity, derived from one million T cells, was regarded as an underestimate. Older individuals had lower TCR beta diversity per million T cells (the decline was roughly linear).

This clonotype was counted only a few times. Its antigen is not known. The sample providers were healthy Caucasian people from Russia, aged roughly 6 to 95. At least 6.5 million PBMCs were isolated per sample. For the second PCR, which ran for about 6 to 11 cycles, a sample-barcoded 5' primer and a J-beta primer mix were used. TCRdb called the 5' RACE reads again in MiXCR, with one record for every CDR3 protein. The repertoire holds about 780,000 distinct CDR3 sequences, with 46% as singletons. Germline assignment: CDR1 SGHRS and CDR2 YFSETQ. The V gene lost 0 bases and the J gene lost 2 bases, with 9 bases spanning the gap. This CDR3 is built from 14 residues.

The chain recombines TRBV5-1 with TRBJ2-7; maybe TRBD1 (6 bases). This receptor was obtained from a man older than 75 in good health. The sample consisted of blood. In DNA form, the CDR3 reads TGCGCCAGCAGCTTGGAGGACAGTACCTACGAGCAGTACTTC. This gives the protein CASSLEDSTYEQYF.